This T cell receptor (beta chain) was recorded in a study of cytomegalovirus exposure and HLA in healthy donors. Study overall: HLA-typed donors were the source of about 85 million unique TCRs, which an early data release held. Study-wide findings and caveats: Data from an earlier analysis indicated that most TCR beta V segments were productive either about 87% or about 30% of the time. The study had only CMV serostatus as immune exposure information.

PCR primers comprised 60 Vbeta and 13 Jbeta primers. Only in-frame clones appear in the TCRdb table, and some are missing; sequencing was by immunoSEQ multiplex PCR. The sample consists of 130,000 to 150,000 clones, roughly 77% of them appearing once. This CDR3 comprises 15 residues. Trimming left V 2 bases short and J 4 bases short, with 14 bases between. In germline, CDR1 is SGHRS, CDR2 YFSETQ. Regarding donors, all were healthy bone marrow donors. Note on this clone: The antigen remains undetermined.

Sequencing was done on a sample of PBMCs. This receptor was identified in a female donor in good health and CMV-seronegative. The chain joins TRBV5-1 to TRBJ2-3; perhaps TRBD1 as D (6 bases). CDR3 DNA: TGCGCCAGCAGCTTACAGGGATTGGGGGCAGATACGCAGTATTTT. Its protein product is CASSLQGLGADTQYF.